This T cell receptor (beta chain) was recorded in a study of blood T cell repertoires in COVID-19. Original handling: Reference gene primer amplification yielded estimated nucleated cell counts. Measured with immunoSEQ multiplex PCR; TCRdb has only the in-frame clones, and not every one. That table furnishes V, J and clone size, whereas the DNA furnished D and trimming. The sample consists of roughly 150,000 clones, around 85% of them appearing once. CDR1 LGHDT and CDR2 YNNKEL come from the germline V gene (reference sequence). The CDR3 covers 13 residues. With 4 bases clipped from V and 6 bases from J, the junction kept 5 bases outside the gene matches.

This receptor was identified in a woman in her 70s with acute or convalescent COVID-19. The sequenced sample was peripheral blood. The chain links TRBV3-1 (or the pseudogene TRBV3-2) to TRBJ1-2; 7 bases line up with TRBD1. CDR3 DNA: TGTGCCAGCAGCCGACAGGGTGGGGATGGCTACACCTTC. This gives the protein CASSRQGGDGYTF.